Described below is a single T cell receptor beta chain sequence and its context. Per the original methods: Cell counts per sample came from amplifying reference gene primers. The method was immunoSEQ multiplex PCR; TCRdb's version includes in-frame clones alone and lacks a portion of them. The V and J calls and clone size were taken over from that table, and D and trimming were inferred from the DNA. In the table there are around 150,000 clones, 80% to 90% of which are singletons. This sample was included in a study of blood T cell repertoires in COVID-19. Study-level background: From the United States, Italy and Spain came samples of acute and convalescent COVID-19. T cells, B-cell-depleted T cells, or PBMCs supplied cDNA or gDNA.

CDR3 length: 16 amino acids. Germline CDR1 and CDR2: LGHNA and YNFKEQ. After removal of 4 bases from V and 8 bases from J, the junction contained 8 bases not matched to a gene. The rearrangement links TRBV4-2 to TRBJ2-4; 13 nucleotides align to TRBD2. The sequenced material came from peripheral blood. The TCR originated in a man aged 70 or older with acute or convalescent COVID-19. CDR3 coding DNA: TGTGCCAGCAGCCCCACTAGCGGGAGGGCCGGGGACATTCAGTACTTC. Translating it yields CASSPTSGRAGDIQYF.